The 20 T cell receptor beta chains reported below all come from one sample, sequenced in a study of T cells in Graves' hyperthyroidism and ophthalmopathy. The investigators amplified TCR beta CDR3 regions from RNA transcripts. The HTBI primer set drove a first-round RT-PCR of the TCR CDR3. One entry per CDR3 protein results from TCRdb running MiXCR on the multiplex PCR reads. The sample has over 400,000 distinct CDR3 sequences; less than 25% are singletons. Sequencing was carried out using blood. The receptors originated from a woman in her 70s with Graves' ophthalmopathy.

The J gene is TRBJ2-4, the V gene TRBV20-1, with 9 bases matching TRBD1. Per the germline V gene, CDR1 is DFQATT and CDR2 is SNEGSKA (reference sequence). V gave up 5 bases and J gave up 9 bases; unmatched junction bases: 8. The CDR3 has 13 amino acids. The CDR3 loop reads CSARRTGEVIQYF. The CDR3 nucleotides are TGCAGTGCTCGACGGACAGGGGAAGTCATTCAGTACTTC.

Only a few counts were recorded for this clonotype. J is TRBJ2-3 and V is TRBV10-3; no reliable D call. The germline CDR1 and CDR2 sequences are ENHRY and SYGVKD. Between the trimmed V and J ends, which lost 3 bases and 6 bases, there was a span of 7 bases. The CDR3 spans 12 residues. CDR3 in amino acids: CAISDRLDTQYF. CDR3 nucleotide sequence: TGTGCCATCAGTGATAGGTTGGATACGCAGTATTTT.

This chain uses TRBV6-1 with TRBJ1-1, with D hard to call. Germline V gives CDR1 MNHNS, CDR2 SASEGT. The CDR3 is 13 residues long. V lost 3 bases and J lost 7, with 12 bases in between. The CDR3 here is CASSEGQNLEAFF. The CDR3, as DNA: TGTGCCAGCAGTGAGGGTCAGAATCTTGAAGCTTTCTTT.

This clonotype was seen many times. The chain carries TRBV12-3 or TRBV12-4 and TRBJ1-4; 7 nucleotides align to TRBD1. V trimming: 5 bases; J trimming: 10 bases; junction bases outside the gene matches: 7. The CDR3 sequence is 13 residues long. CDR3 sequence (DNA): TGTGCCAGCAGTCGGCAGGGGGAGAGAAAACTGTTTTTT. Amino acids: CASSRQGERKLFF.

This chain links TRBV11-3 with TRBJ1-6; 7 nucleotides match TRBD1. With 5 bases clipped from V and 1 base from J, the junction kept 8 bases outside the gene matches. Looked up from germline, CDR1 is SGHNT and CDR2 is YENEEA. This CDR3 is 17 amino acids long. This chain's CDR3 is CASSQGGAGSYNSPLHF. The CDR3 coding sequence is TGTGCCAGCAGCCAGGGGGGAGCCGGATCCTATAATTCACCCCTCCACTTT.

This clonotype showed up many times. This sequence joins TRBV6-5 and TRBJ1-1, with unresolved D. From germline, CDR1 is MNHEY and CDR2 SVGAGI. Between the trimmed V and J ends, which lost 2 bases and 3 bases, there was a span of 13 bases. The CDR3 length is 15 residues. CDR3 in amino acids: CASSYEFLGYTEAFF. The DNA for the CDR3 is TGTGCCAGCAGTTACGAGTTTTTAGGGTACACTGAAGCTTTCTTT.

The chain uses TRBV3-1 and TRBJ2-3; 9 nucleotides align to TRBD2. This CDR3 is 15 amino acids long. The germline V gene encodes CDR1 LGHDT and CDR2 YNNKEL (reference sequence). V shed 3 bases and J 9 bases; nucleotides not matched to a gene: 10. For the CDR3, the DNA is TGTGCCAGCAGCCATGTTGGACTAGCGTTCGCGACGCAGTATTTT. Amino acids: CASSHVGLAFATQYF.

The table lists this clonotype with many counts. This chain uses TRBV11-2 with TRBJ1-2; D unresolved. This CDR3 has 15 amino acids. Trimming removed 7 bases at V and 0 bases at J, with 15 bases between. Germline CDR1 SGHAT, CDR2 FQNNGV. CDR3 nucleotide sequence: TGTGCCAGCACCCAAGACTGGGGAGCTAACTATGGCTACACCTTC. This encodes CASTQDWGANYGYTF.

This chain joins TRBV20-1 and TRBJ2-7; no firm D call. The CDR3 covers 14 residues. Germline V gives CDR1 DFQATT, CDR2 SNEGSKA (reference sequence). The V end was cut by 2 bases, the J end by 2 bases, with 13 bases between. The CDR3 reads CSARSRPFTYEQYF. In nucleotides, the CDR3 is TGCAGTGCTAGATCCCGACCGTTCACCTACGAGCAGTACTTC.

V gene TRBV15 combines with J gene TRBJ2-1, with unresolved D. Germline CDR1 and CDR2: LNHNV and YYDKDF (reference sequence). This CDR3 contains 11 residues. Trimming removed 6 bases at V and 8 bases at J, with 8 bases between. The CDR3 protein is CATSLLDEQFF. The CDR3 region has the DNA TGTGCCACCAGTTTACTCGATGAGCAGTTCTTC.

A note on this clonotype: The junction departs from germline at one end; a sequencing error may be responsible. This sequence joins TRBV2 and TRBJ1-1, with TRBD1 matching over 11 bases. The assigned J gene may be wrong: the sequence end matches TRBJ2-2 better. This CDR3 is built from 15 residues. CDR1 is SNHLY and CDR2 is FYNNEI in the germline V gene. Here the CDR3 DNA reads TGTGCCAGCATATTGGGACAGGGGGTGGCCGGGAAGCTGTTTTTT. Protein product: CASILGQGVAGKLFF.

The chain carries TRBV4-1 and TRBJ2-7; D is ambiguous. CDR3 length: 13 residues. In germline, CDR1 is MGHRA, CDR2 YSYEKL. V was pared by 3 bases and J by 2 bases, with 8 bases between. CDR3 sequence reads: CASSQAGPYEQYF. As DNA, the CDR3 is TGCGCCAGCAGCCAGGCAGGCCCCTACGAGCAGTACTTC.

This rearrangement joins TRBV11-3 to TRBJ2-1; 13 bases map to TRBD2. With V trimmed by 0 bases and J by 4 bases, 6 bases remained unmatched. The V gene's germline CDR1 is SGHNT and CDR2 YENEEA. This CDR3 contains 18 residues. CDR3 protein: CASSLDLGTSGVYNEQFF. CDR3 DNA: TGTGCCAGCAGCTTAGATCTAGGGACTAGCGGGGTGTACAATGAGCAGTTCTTC.

This clonotype was counted a single time. The CDR3 carries no conserved terminal phenylalanine or tryptophan, so it likely arises from a read error. This rearrangement joins TRBV27 to TRBJ1-2; weak D call: TRBD1 (5 bases). Trimming took 2 bases from V and 2 from J, leaving 12 bases between them. In germline, CDR1 is MNHEY, CDR2 SMNVEV (reference sequence). This CDR3 spans 15 amino acids. CDR3 nucleotides: TGTGCCAGCAGTTTAGGATCAGGGTTAAACTATGGCTACACCCTC. Protein: CASSLGSGLNYGYTL.

J is TRBJ2-1 and V is TRBV7-9; a weak D match, TRBD2 (6 bases). The CDR3 is 15 residues long. Deletions cut 0 bases from V and 7 bases from J, with 13 bases between. Germline CDR1 SEHNR, CDR2 FQNEAQ (reference sequence). The CDR3 DNA sequence: TGTGCCAGCAGCTTAGCGTCGGGACTTAGGAATGAGCAGTTCTTC. Amino acid sequence: CASSLASGLRNEQFF. Drawing the rest from reference TRBV7-9 and TRBJ2-1, the complete variable domain is DTGVSQNPRHKITKRGQNVTFRCDPISEHNRLYWYRQTLGQGPEFLTYFQNEAQLEKSRLLSDRFSAERPKGSFSTLEIQRTEQGDSAMYLCASSLASGLRNEQFFGPGTRLTVL.

The chain recombines TRBV7-3 with TRBJ2-1, with D possibly being TRBD1 or TRBD2 (6 bases each). V dropped 5 bases and J dropped 6 bases, with 17 bases sitting between them. CDR1 and CDR2 from the germline V gene are SGHTA and FQGTGA. The CDR3 totals 15 residues. Here the CDR3 DNA reads TGTGCCAGCAGCCCCCTAGGGGGGTGGGGCAATGAGCAGTTCTTC. Translation gives CASSPLGGWGNEQFF.

J is TRBJ2-7 and V is TRBV20-1, with 10 bases matching TRBD1. CDR1 is DFQATT and CDR2 is SNEGSKA in the germline V gene (reference sequence). This CDR3 contains 15 residues. The V segment lost 5 bases and the J segment 5 bases; nucleotides outside the gene matches: 12. Written as DNA, the CDR3 is TGCAGTGCTTTCAGTCCCGGGACAGGGGTAAACGAGCAGTACTTC. Protein sequence: CSAFSPGTGVNEQYF.

This clonotype was observed a handful of times. This chain connects TRBV28 to TRBJ1-4, with 8 bases lining up with TRBD1. With 5 bases clipped from V and 8 bases from J, the junction kept 4 bases outside the gene matches. This CDR3 has 13 amino acids. Germline loops: CDR1 MDHEN, CDR2 SYDVKM. The CDR3 protein is CASSTGGREKLFF. CDR3 bases: TGTGCCAGCAGTACAGGGGGTAGAGAAAAACTGTTTTTT. Full variable domain (outside the CDR3, taken from reference TRBV28 and TRBJ1-4): DVKVTQSSRYLVKRTGEKVFLECVQDMDHENMFWYRQDPGLGLRLIYFSYDVKMKEKGDIPEGYSVSREKKERFSLILESASTNQTSMYLCASSTGGREKLFFGSGTQLSVL.

This clonotype was seen only a few times. The V call is TRBV12-3 or TRBV12-4, the J call TRBJ1-4, with a weak D call TRBD1 (6 bases). CDR3 length equals 14 residues. V lost 2 bases and J 7 bases, leaving 11 bases between the germline ends. In DNA form, the CDR3 reads TGTGCCAGCAGTTTAAGGGGGTTGAGTGAAAAACTGTTTTTT. This codes for CASSLRGLSEKLFF.

This clonotype occurred many times. This chain uses TRBV29-1 with TRBJ2-5; D remains unclear. Trimming shortened V by 6 bases and J by 2 bases, and 13 bases separated the two germline ends. CDR3 size: 13 residues. CDR1 is SQVTM and CDR2 is ANQGSEA in the germline V gene. CDR3 sequence: CSVRGAEQETQYF. CDR3 DNA sequence: TGCAGCGTCCGCGGAGCAGAACAAGAGACCCAGTACTTC.